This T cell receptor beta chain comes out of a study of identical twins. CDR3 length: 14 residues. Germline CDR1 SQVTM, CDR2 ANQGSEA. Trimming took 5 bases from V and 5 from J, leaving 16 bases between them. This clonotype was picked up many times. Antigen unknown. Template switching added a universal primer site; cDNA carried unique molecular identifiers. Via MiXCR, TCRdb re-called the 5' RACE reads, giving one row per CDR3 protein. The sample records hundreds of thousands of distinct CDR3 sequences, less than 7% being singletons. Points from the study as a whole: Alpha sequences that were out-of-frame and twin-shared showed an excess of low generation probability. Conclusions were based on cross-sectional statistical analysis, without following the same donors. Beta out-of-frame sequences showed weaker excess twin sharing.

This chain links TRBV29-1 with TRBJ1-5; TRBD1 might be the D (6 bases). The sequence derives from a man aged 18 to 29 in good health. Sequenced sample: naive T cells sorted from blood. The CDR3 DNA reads TGCAGCGTTTCTGTTCGGGGGGGGCATCAGCCCCAGCATTTT. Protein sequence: CSVSVRGGHQPQHF.